This passage covers 5 T cell receptor beta chains from one sample sequenced in a study of blood T cell repertoires in COVID-19. Sequenced by immunoSEQ multiplex PCR; TCRdb stores in-frame clones only, minus some. The sample comprises some 97,000 clones, roughly 92% of which are singletons, and around 5.7% rests with the top ten. Sequenced material: peripheral blood. These receptor sequences come from a man in his 70s with acute or convalescent COVID-19.

The V gene is TRBV28, the J gene TRBJ2-5, with a weak D call TRBD1 (5 bases). V lost 5 bases and J lost 3, with 10 bases in between. Germline V gene sequence: CDR1 MDHEN, CDR2 SYDVKM. The CDR3 has 13 residues. The CDR3 DNA sequence: TGTGCCAGCAGTACAGGCCCGAAAGAGACCCAGTACTTC. Translation gives CASSTGPKETQYF. The full variable domain, completed using reference TRBV28 and TRBJ2-5, is DVKVTQSSRYLVKRTGEKVFLECVQDMDHENMFWYRQDPGLGLRLIYFSYDVKMKEKGDIPEGYSVSREKKERFSLILESASTNQTSMYLCASSTGPKETQYFGPGTRLLVL.

The rearrangement joins TRBV2 to TRBJ1-5, with 8 bases matching TRBD1. The V segment lost 5 bases and the J segment 7 bases; nucleotides outside the gene matches: 10. From germline, CDR1 is SNHLY and CDR2 FYNNEI. CDR3 length: 15 residues. CDR3 in amino acids: CASSKDRGTEQPQHF. The CDR3 DNA reads as TGTGCCAGCAGTAAAGACAGGGGAACGGAACAGCCCCAGCATTTT. Looking up the rest from reference TRBV2 and TRBJ1-5 gives the full variable domain: EPEVTQTPSHQVTQMGQEVILRCVPISNHLYFYWYRQILGQKVEFLVSFYNNEISEKSEIFDDQFSVERPDGSNFTLKIRSTKLEDSAMYFCASSKDRGTEQPQHFGDGTRLSIL.

This rearrangement joins TRBV5-6 to TRBJ1-2; D gene ambiguous. The germline V gene encodes CDR1 SGHDT and CDR2 YYEEEE. This CDR3 is built from 13 residues. V lost 3 bases and J 8 bases, leaving 14 bases between the germline ends. The CDR3 DNA sequence: TGTGCCAGCAGCTCTGGGGAGCCTAGGGGCTACACCTTC. Translated, it gives CASSSGEPRGYTF.

This clone appeared once. The chain employs TRBV5-8 and TRBJ1-6; TRBD1 might be the D (6 bases). CDR3 size: 16 residues. From germline, CDR1 is SGHTS and CDR2 YDEGEE. Trimming left V 3 bases short and J 6 bases short, with 16 bases between. CDR3 sequence: CASSSNPGTPNSPLHF. CDR3 nucleotides: TGTGCCAGCAGCTCAAACCCCGGGACACCTAATTCACCCCTCCACTTT.

The V and J genes are TRBV10-3 and TRBJ1-5, with 7 bases that match TRBD1. This CDR3 has 19 amino acids. Germline CDR1 reads ENHRY; CDR2 reads SYGVKD. Losses at the gene ends were 0 bases for V and 3 bases for J; bases not matched to a gene: 14. DNA of the CDR3: TGTGCCATCAGTGAGTCTGCGGGTTTGACAGGGTATGACAATCAGCCCCAGCATTTT. This sequence encodes CAISESAGLTGYDNQPQHF.